This T cell receptor beta chain came from a study of cytomegalovirus exposure and HLA in healthy donors. Deletions cut 6 bases from V and 4 bases from J, with 12 bases between. This CDR3 region has 13 residues. The germline gives CDR1 MDHEN, CDR2 SYDVKM. PCR employed 60 Vbeta and 13 Jbeta primers. TCRdb's table, derived via immunoSEQ multiplex PCR, lists solely in-frame clones and lacks some. The sample records over 150,000 clones, 80% to 90% being singletons. The clonotype was recovered from a male donor in good health and CMV-seronegative. Material: PBMCs. The chain carries TRBV28 and TRBJ2-5; no reliable D call. This CDR3 reads CASRPFGGETQYF. CDR3 in DNA: TGTGCCAGCAGACCGTTCGGCGGAGAGACCCAGTACTTC.